The 8 T cell receptor beta chains below were found in one sample sequenced in a study of circulating and synovial CD4+ cells in juvenile arthritis. Clones were read by immunoSEQ multiplex PCR, and TCRdb kept only the in-frame ones, dropping some. The sample has 30,000 to 40,000 clones, more than 90% seen once. Sequenced sample: CD4+ T cells from blood. These receptors were taken from a human donor with juvenile idiopathic arthritis.

The chain is built from TRBV18 and TRBJ1-5, with a tentative D call TRBD1 (6 bases). The CDR3 is 16 amino acids. The V and J ends lost 5 bases and 2 bases respectively, with 16 bases between them. Germline CDR1 and CDR2: KGHSH and LQKENI. CDR3 coding DNA: TGTGCCAGCTCATCATTCAACAGGGAAGGCAATCAGCCCCAGCATTTT. Translated: CASSSFNREGNQPQHF.

CDR3 bases: TGTGCCACATCCGGGACAGGGGAAGGAGAGACCCAGTACTTC. Protein: CATSGTGEGETQYF. The chain uses TRBV10-3 and TRBJ2-5, with 10 nucleotides matching TRBD1. The CDR3 is made up of 14 amino acids. Germline trimming cut 10 bases from V and 4 bases from J; bases unmatched to any gene: 9. Germline CDR1 reads ENHRY; CDR2 reads SYGVKD.

The chain carries TRBV4-2 and TRBJ2-1, with D tentatively TRBD1 (5 bases). The germline V and J ends were trimmed by 1 base and 0 bases, with 10 bases remaining between them. CDR1 and CDR2 (germline): LGHNA, YNFKEQ. The CDR3 sequence is 16 residues long. CDR3 residues: CASSQAVTGSYNEQFF. As DNA, the CDR3 is TGTGCCAGCAGCCAAGCGGTCACAGGCTCCTACAATGAGCAGTTCTTC.

This chain uses TRBV28 with TRBJ1-2; 8 nucleotides match TRBD1. This CDR3 contains 16 residues. CDR1 is MDHEN, CDR2 SYDVKM, per germline. The junction had 16 bases not matched to a gene; V was cut back by 5 bases and J by 8 bases. In nucleotides, the CDR3 is TGTGCCAGCAGTCCACCTGCCGGGACAGGCCTTTGGGGCTACACCTTC. This translates into CASSPPAGTGLWGYTF.

The chain recombines TRBV11-2 with TRBJ2-1; TRBD2 matches 7 bases. Germline V gene lookup returns CDR1 SGHAT and CDR2 FQNNGV. With 11 bases clipped from V and 4 bases from J, the junction kept 5 bases outside the gene matches. The CDR3 totals 12 residues. The CDR3 sequence is CASRGGYNEQFF. The DNA of the CDR3 is TGTGCCTCCCGCGGGGGTTACAATGAGCAGTTCTTC.

The J gene is TRBJ1-2, the V gene TRBV30, with D perhaps matching TRBD1 (6 bases). Germline CDR1 and CDR2: GTSNPN and SVGIG (reference sequence). This CDR3 has 14 amino acids. Trimming took 0 bases from V and 5 from J, leaving 13 bases between them. CDR3 residues: CAWSVVGARYGYTF. CDR3 DNA sequence: TGTGCCTGGAGTGTAGTGGGGGCTCGGTATGGCTACACCTTC.

The gene calls are TRBV5-4 and TRBJ2-7; 8 positions match TRBD2. This CDR3 has 16 residues. With 4 bases clipped from V and 2 bases from J, the junction kept 11 bases outside the gene matches. CDR1 SGHNT and CDR2 YYREEE come from the germline V gene (reference sequence). The CDR3 protein is CASSPTGTRKAYEQYF. Here the CDR3 DNA reads TGTGCCAGCAGCCCCACCGGGACTAGAAAGGCCTACGAGCAGTACTTC.

This chain links TRBV5-6 with TRBJ2-7, with D perhaps matching TRBD2 (6 bases). The CDR3 consists of 14 residues. Germline lookup yields CDR1 SGHDT and CDR2 YYEEEE. V was trimmed by 5 bases and J by 2 bases, leaving 14 bases between them. The CDR3 bases are TGTGCCAGCAGGCAACAGCGGGTAGCCTACGAGCAGTACTTC. It yields the protein CASRQQRVAYEQYF.